One and the same sample provided the 15 T cell receptor beta chains below, sequenced in a study of blood T cell repertoires in COVID-19. Method: immunoSEQ multiplex PCR; TCRdb's copy keeps in-frame clones and lacks some. The sample consists of about 380,000 clones, approximately 90% of them appearing once. Sequenced material: PBMCs or T cells enriched from blood (not recorded which). These receptors were taken from a young woman who had recovered from COVID-19.

V and J are TRBV29-1 and TRBJ2-3, with D perhaps TRBD1 (6 bases). The germline V and J ends were trimmed by 7 bases and 1 base, with 15 bases remaining between them. This CDR3 spans 14 amino acids. From germline, CDR1 is SQVTM and CDR2 ANQGSEA. The CDR3 sequence: CSGRRDTGTDTQYF. The CDR3 DNA is TGCAGCGGCCGCCGGGACACGGGCACAGATACGCAGTATTTT.

This clone has more than one count but fewer than ten. J is TRBJ1-5 and V is TRBV19, with D tentatively TRBD1 (5 bases). The CDR3 runs 16 residues. Germline V gene lookup returns CDR1 LNHDA and CDR2 SQIVND (reference sequence). Trimming cost V 3 bases and J 5 bases, with 17 bases left between them. CDR3 sequence (DNA): TGTGCCAGTAGTATTGGGGCAGGAGAGCCATATCAGCCCCAGCATTTT. It specifies CASSIGAGEPYQPQHF.

The rearrangement links TRBV29-1 to TRBJ1-1, with TRBD1 as a possible D gene (6 bases). CDR1 is SQVTM and CDR2 is ANQGSEA in the germline V gene. Trimming removed 7 bases at V and 0 bases at J, with 15 bases between. The CDR3 spans 14 residues. CDR3 sequence (DNA): TGCAGCGCCCAAAACTGGGGGCTGAACACTGAAGCTTTCTTT. Residues: CSAQNWGLNTEAFF.

This chain links TRBV19 with TRBJ1-4; no clear D gene. With 3 bases removed from V and 16 bases from J, the gap between germline ends came to 18 bases. Per germline, CDR1 LNHDA and CDR2 SQIVND (reference sequence). The CDR3 length is 13 residues. CDR3 bases: TGTGCCAGTAGTATGGGCGATATCGAAAAAAAGTTTTTT. Translation gives CASSMGDIEKKFF.

The V and J genes are TRBV4-3 and TRBJ2-2; D not resolved. Trimming stripped 0 bases from V and 1 base from J, with 15 bases between. The CDR3 runs to 18 residues. Germline V gene lookup returns CDR1 LGHNA and CDR2 YSLEER. The DNA for the CDR3 is TGCGCCAGCAGCCAAGATCTCGCTGGGCCCCTGAACACCGGGGAGCTGTTTTTT. Translation: CASSQDLAGPLNTGELFF.

This sequence joins TRBV19 and TRBJ2-1, with 7 bases that match TRBD1. Germline loops: CDR1 LNHDA, CDR2 SQIVND (reference sequence). The V gene end was trimmed by 0 bases and the J gene end by 5 bases; junction bases not matched to a gene: 7. This CDR3 is built from 16 residues. CDR3 sequence: CASSIDPTGLHNEQFF. As DNA, the CDR3 is TGTGCCAGTAGTATAGACCCGACAGGGCTCCACAATGAGCAGTTCTTC.

This chain joins TRBV6-5 and TRBJ1-1; D ambiguous. Germline loops: CDR1 MNHEY, CDR2 SVGAGI. This CDR3 has 13 residues. V was cut by 4 bases and J by 0 bases, with 6 bases left in between. In DNA form, the CDR3 reads TGTGCCAGCAGTTCTGTCCTGAACACTGAAGCTTTCTTT. Amino acid sequence: CASSSVLNTEAFF.

This rearrangement joins TRBV4-2 to TRBJ2-1; TRBD1 is a possible D gene (6 bases). This CDR3 comprises 15 residues. The V gene's germline CDR1 is LGHNA and CDR2 YNFKEQ. V was pared by 6 bases and J by 4 bases, with 16 bases between. This CDR3 is CASRERQAGYNEQFF. CDR3 sequence (DNA): TGTGCCAGCAGGGAGAGACAGGCCGGGTACAATGAGCAGTTCTTC.

V gene TRBV15 combines with J gene TRBJ1-4; TRBD1 aligns across 8 bases. Germline V gene data show CDR1 as LNHNV and CDR2 as YYDKDF (reference sequence). The CDR3 has 15 residues. J was trimmed by 4 bases and V by 3 bases; bases with no gene match: 4. The CDR3 nucleotides read TGTGCCACCAGCAGGGACAGGGCCTATAATGAAAAACTGTTTTTT. It is translated as CATSRDRAYNEKLFF. Full variable domain (rest looked up from reference TRBV15 and TRBJ1-4): DAMVIQNPRYQVTQFGKPVTLSCSQTLNHNVMYWYQQKSSQAPKLLFHYYDKDFNNEADTPDNFQSRRPNTSFCFLDIRSPGLGDTAMYLCATSRDRAYNEKLFFGSGTQLSVL.

V gene TRBV7-2 combines with J gene TRBJ1-2; D unresolved. There are 15 residues in the CDR3. Germline CDR1 and CDR2: SGHTA and FQGNSA. V was clipped by 2 bases and J by 5 bases, with 15 bases between them. CDR3 DNA sequence: TGTGCCAGCAGCTTACCCGGAGACACGGGGTATGGCTACACCTTC. Translated, it gives CASSLPGDTGYGYTF.

This clone was recorded a few times. The J gene is TRBJ2-2, the V gene TRBV7-8; D remains unclear. The V and J ends lost 1 base and 0 bases respectively, with 9 bases between them. Germline CDR1 SGHVS, CDR2 FQNEAQ. The CDR3 spans 16 residues. CDR3 loop: CASSLETGSNTGELFF. In DNA, the CDR3 is TGTGCCAGCAGCTTAGAAACGGGTTCGAACACCGGGGAGCTGTTTTTT.

The V and J genes are TRBV7-3 and TRBJ2-7; D is possibly TRBD1 (5 bases). Germline CDR1 reads SGHTA; CDR2 reads FQGTGA. This CDR3 comprises 16 residues. Deletions cut 5 bases from V and 3 bases from J, with 20 bases between. CDR3: CASSPQGAGPHYEQYF. The CDR3 nucleotides are TGTGCCAGCAGCCCTCAGGGCGCAGGACCCCACTACGAGCAGTACTTC.

The rearrangement uses TRBV2 and TRBJ1-6, with D uncertain. The CDR3 totals 12 residues. Trimming shortened V by 0 bases and J by 10 bases, and 4 bases separated the two germline ends. Germline loops: CDR1 SNHLY, CDR2 FYNNEI. CDR3 loop: CASSEAGSPLHF. CDR3 in DNA: TGTGCCAGCAGTGAAGCGGGCTCACCCCTCCACTTT.

The chain joins TRBV29-1 to TRBJ1-5; D not resolved. In germline, CDR1 is SQVTM, CDR2 ANQGSEA. This CDR3 is built from 12 residues. Trimming removed 4 bases from V and 6 bases from J, with 10 bases in between. CDR3 loop: CSVGAPSQPQHF. The CDR3 DNA reads as TGCAGCGTTGGAGCACCGAGTCAGCCCCAGCATTTT. The full variable domain, its missing parts supplied by reference TRBV29-1 and TRBJ1-5, is SAVISQKPSRDICQRGTSLTIQCQVDSQVTMMFWYRQQPGQSLTLIATANQGSEATYESGFVIDKFPISRPNLTFSTLTVSNMSPEDSSIYLCSVGAPSQPQHFGDGTRLSIL.

V usage is TRBV30 and J usage is TRBJ2-1, with a possible D match to TRBD1 (7 bases). This CDR3 spans 17 amino acids. Germline V lookup: CDR1 GTSNPN, CDR2 SVGIG (reference sequence). Deletions cut 0 bases from V and 2 bases from J, with 17 bases between. CDR3 protein: CAWSVLSRGTAYNEQFF. CDR3 DNA sequence: TGTGCCTGGAGTGTACTTTCTCGGGGGACAGCCTACAATGAGCAGTTCTTC. Full variable domain (rest looked up from reference TRBV30 and TRBJ2-1): SQTIHQWPATLVQPVGSPLSLECTVEGTSNPNLYWYRQAAGRGLQLLFYSVGIGQISSEVPQNLSASRPQDRQFILSSKKLLLSDSGFYLCAWSVLSRGTAYNEQFFGPGTRLTVL.